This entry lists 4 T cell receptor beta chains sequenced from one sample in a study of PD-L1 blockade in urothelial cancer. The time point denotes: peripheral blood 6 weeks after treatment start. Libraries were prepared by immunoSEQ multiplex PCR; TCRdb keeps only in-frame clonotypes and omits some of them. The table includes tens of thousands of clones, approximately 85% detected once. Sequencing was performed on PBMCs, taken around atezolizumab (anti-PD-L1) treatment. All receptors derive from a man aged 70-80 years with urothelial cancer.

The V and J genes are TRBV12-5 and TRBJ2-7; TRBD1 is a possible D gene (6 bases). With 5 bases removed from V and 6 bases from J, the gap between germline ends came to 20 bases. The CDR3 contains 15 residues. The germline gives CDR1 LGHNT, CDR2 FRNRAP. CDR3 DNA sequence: TGTGCTAGTGGTCCGACCGGGACAACTATGGGCGAGCAGTACTTC. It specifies CASGPTGTTMGEQYF.

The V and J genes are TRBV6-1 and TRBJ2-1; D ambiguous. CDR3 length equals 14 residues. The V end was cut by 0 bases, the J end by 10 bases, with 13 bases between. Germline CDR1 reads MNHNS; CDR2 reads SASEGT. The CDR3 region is CASSEAVSTSEQFF. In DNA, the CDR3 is TGTGCCAGCAGTGAAGCGGTTTCTACGTCAGAGCAGTTCTTC.

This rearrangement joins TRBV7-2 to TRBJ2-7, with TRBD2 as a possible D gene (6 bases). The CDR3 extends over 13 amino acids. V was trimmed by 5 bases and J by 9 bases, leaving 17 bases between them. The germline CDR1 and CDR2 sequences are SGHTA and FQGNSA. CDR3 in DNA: TGTGCCAGCAGCCCCAATGCGGGGTCCGGGCAGTACTTC. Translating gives CASSPNAGSGQYF.

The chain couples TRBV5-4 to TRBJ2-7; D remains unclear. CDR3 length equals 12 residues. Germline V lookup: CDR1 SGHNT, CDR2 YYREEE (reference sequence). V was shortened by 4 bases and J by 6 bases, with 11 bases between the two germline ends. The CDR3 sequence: CASSKDAGEQYF. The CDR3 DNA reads TGTGCCAGCAGCAAAGACGCAGGCGAGCAGTACTTC.